Sequencing of this TCR beta chain was carried out in a study of CD8 T cells in Susac syndrome. CDR1 LGHDT and CDR2 YNNKEL come from the germline V gene (reference sequence). V gave up 2 bases and J gave up 7 bases, with 5 bases separating them. The CDR3 loop spans 12 amino acids. Reverse transcription used about 0.5 to 1 ug RNA and random hexamers. MiXCR, run by TCRdb on the immunoSEQ multiplex PCR reads, gives a single entry per CDR3 protein. The data contain some 58,000 distinct CDR3 sequences, over 90% of them singletons. Specimen: CD8+ T cells from PBMCs. The chain carries TRBV3-1 and TRBJ2-2, with D unclear. The receptor comes from a human donor with Susac syndrome. For the CDR3, the DNA is TGTGCCAGCAGCCAAAATGACGGGGAGCTGTTTTTT. Its translation is CASSQNDGELFF.